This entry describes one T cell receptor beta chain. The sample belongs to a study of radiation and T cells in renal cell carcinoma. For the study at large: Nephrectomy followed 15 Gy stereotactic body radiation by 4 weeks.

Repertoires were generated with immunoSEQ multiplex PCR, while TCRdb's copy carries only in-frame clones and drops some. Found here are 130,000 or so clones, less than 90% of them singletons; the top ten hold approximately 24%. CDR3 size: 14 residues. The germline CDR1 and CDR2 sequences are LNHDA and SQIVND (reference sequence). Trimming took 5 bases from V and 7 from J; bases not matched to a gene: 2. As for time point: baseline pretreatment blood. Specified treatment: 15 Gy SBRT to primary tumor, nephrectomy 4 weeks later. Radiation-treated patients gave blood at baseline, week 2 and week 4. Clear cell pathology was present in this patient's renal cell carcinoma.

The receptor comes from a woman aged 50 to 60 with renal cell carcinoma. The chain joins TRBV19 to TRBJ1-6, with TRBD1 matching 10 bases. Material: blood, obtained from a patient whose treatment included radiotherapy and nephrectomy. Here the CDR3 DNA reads TGTGCCAGTAGTCGGGACAGGGGAAATTCACCCCTCCACTTT. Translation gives CASSRDRGNSPLHF.